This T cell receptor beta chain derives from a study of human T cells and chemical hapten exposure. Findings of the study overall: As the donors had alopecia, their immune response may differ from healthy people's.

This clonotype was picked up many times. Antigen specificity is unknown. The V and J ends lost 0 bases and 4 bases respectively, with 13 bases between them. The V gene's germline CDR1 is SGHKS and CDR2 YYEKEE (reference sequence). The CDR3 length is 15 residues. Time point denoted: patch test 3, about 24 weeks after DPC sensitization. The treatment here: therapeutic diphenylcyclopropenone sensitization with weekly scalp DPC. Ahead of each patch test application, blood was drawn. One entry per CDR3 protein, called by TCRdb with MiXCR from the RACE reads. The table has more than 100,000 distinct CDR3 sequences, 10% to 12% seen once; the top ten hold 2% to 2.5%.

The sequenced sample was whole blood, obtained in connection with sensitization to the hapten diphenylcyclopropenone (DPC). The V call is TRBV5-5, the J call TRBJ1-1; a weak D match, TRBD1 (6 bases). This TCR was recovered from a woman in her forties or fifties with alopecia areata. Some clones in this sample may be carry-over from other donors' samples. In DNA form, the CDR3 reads TGTGCCAGCAGCTTGGAGGAGGGGGTGGGCACTGAAGCTTTCTTT. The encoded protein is CASSLEEGVGTEAFF.